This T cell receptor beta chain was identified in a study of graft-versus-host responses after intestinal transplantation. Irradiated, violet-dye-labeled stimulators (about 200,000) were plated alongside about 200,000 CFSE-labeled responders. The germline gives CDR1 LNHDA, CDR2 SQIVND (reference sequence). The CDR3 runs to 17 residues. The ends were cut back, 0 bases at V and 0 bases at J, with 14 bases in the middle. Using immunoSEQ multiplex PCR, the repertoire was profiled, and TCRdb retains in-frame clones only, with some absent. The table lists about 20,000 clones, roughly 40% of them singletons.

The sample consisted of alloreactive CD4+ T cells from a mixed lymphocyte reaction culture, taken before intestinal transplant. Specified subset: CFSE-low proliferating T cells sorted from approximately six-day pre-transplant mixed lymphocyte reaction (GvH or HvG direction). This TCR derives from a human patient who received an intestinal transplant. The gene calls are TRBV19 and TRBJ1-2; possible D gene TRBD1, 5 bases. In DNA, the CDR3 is TGTGCCAGTAGTATAGAACGGGGGGGACTTACTAACTATGGCTACACCTTC. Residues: CASSIERGGLTNYGYTF.